This T cell receptor (beta chain) was obtained from a study of cytomegalovirus exposure and HLA in healthy donors. Whole-study results and caveats: Rarity characterized most TCR sequences, yet some public TCRs appeared in many donors. For TCR beta chains, V- and J-gene trimming was later linked to a missense DCLRE1C variant.

Use of 60 Vbeta and 13 Jbeta primers characterized the PCR. Profiled with immunoSEQ multiplex PCR; TCRdb holds only in-frame clones, not every one. Counted here are fewer than 200,000 clones, around 82% occurring once; the ten biggest clones make up roughly a tenth. The CDR3 consists of 14 residues. Per the germline V gene, CDR1 is SNHLY and CDR2 is FYNNEI. V shed 3 bases and J shed 2 bases, with 8 bases lying between them. On this clone itself: The antigen remains unidentified.

The specimen was PBMCs. The gene calls are TRBV2 and TRBJ2-1; possibly TRBD2 for D (5 bases). The source is a man in his fifties in good health and CMV-seropositive. DNA for the CDR3: TGTGCCAGCAGTGATGAGAGGGCCTACAATGAGCAGTTCTTC. Amino acids: CASSDERAYNEQFF.